Listed below are T cell receptor beta chains from one sample, sequenced in a study of shared clonotypes between healthy human individuals. Using immunoSEQ multiplex PCR, the repertoire was profiled, and TCRdb retains in-frame clones only, with some absent. The sample includes over a million clones, roughly 95% of them seen just once. The material sequenced was naive CD4+ T cells sorted from blood. Every receptor here comes from a man younger than 40 in good health. CDR3s include the opening cysteine and the closing phenylalanine or tryptophan. D genes are given only for firm matches. Expanded clones get a size class; other rows say once, few or many, or leave the size out.

D gene,V gene,J gene,clone size,CDR3 DNA,CDR3 protein
TRBD1,TRBV4-3,TRBJ1-1,NA,TGCGCCAGCAGCCACTTCAACCCGGGACAGGGTTACGAAGCTTTCTTT,CASSHFNPGQGYEAFF
NA,TRBV6-6,TRBJ1-2,NA,TGTGCCAGCAGTTCTATGTCCTATGGCTACACCTTC,CASSSMSYGYTF
NA,TRBV21-1,TRBJ2-7,NA,TGTGCCAGCAGCAAAGGTAGGGGTCATCTCTACGAGCAGTACTTC,CASSKGRGHLYEQYF
NA,TRBV28,TRBJ1-3,NA,TGTGCCAGCAGTCCCTGGGGAAACACCATATATTTT,CASSPWGNTIYF
NA,TRBV9,TRBJ2-7,once,TGTGCCAGCAGCGTAGGACTTGCTTACGAGCAGTACTTC,CASSVGLAYEQYF
TRBD2,TRBV6-4,TRBJ2-3,NA,TGTGCCAGCAGTAAACTAGCGGGAGGGGCAGATACGCAGTATTTT,CASSKLAGGADTQYF
TRBD1,TRBV5-3,TRBJ2-7,NA,TGTGCCAGAAGAACCGGGACAGGGGACTACTACGAGCAGTACTTC,CARRTGTGDYYEQYF
TRBD2,TRBV18,TRBJ2-3,NA,TGTGCCAGCTCACCAGCCTTGGGACTAGCGGATCCTAACGGTCGAGATACGCAGTATTTT,CASSPALGLADPNGRDTQYF
NA,TRBV5-6,TRBJ1-2,once,TGTGCCAGCAGCCGAAAAGTGACAGCTATGGAGCGAGGCTACACCTTC,CASSRKVTAMERGYTF
NA,TRBV18,TRBJ2-1,NA,TGTGCCAGCTCACCACCGATGAGCCCCGAGTTCTTC,CASSPPMSPEFF
NA,TRBV18,TRBJ2-2,NA,TGTGCCAGCTTAAGACAGGTTTCAGAGGAGCTGTTTTTT,CASLRQVSEELFF
NA,TRBV28,TRBJ1-2,NA,TGTGCCAGCAGAGACTATGGCTACACCTTC,CASRDYGYTF
TRBD2,TRBV11-2,TRBJ2-7,NA,TGTGCCAGCAGCTTAGATCAGCGGGGCCCCTACGAGCAGTACTTC,CASSLDQRGPYEQYF
NA,TRBV6-6,TRBJ1-2,NA,TGTGCCAGCAGTTACTCCACAACACCCTTATATGGCTACACCTTC,CASSYSTTPLYGYTF
TRBD2,TRBV30,TRBJ2-2,NA,TGTGCCTGGAGTGTACGGGCTAGCGGGATATTACTTGCTCCGAACACCGGGGAGCTGTTTTTT,CAWSVRASGILLAPNTGELFF
TRBD2,TRBV5-1,TRBJ2-1,once,TGCGCCAGCAGCTCCGGACTAGCCCGTGGGGCATCCTACAATGAGCAGTTCTTC,CASSSGLARGASYNEQFF
TRBD1,TRBV7-2,TRBJ1-2,NA,TGTGCCAGCAGCATGGCGGACAGGAACTATGGCTACACCTTC,CASSMADRNYGYTF
TRBD1,TRBV10-2,TRBJ2-1,NA,TGCGCCAGCAGCGGAGGCCTCTGGACAGGGAGAAGTCTAAATGAGCAGTTCTTC,CASSGGLWTGRSLNEQFF
NA,TRBV18,TRBJ1-1,few,TGTGCCAGCTCACCGTCTTCGGCAGGCGTTTTCTTT,CASSPSSAGVFF
TRBD2,TRBV9,TRBJ2-1,NA,TGTGCCAGCAGCGTAGCAAGCGGACTAGCGGAATACAATGAGCAGTTCTTC,CASSVASGLAEYNEQFF
NA,TRBV6-5,TRBJ1-5,NA,TGTGCCAGCAGCGCACTCGGGGCAAGCAATCAGCCCCAGCATTTT,CASSALGASNQPQHF
TRBD1,TRBV18,TRBJ2-1,NA,TGTGCCAGCTCACGGACAGGCAGAGGGAATGAGCAGTTCTTC,CASSRTGRGNEQFF
TRBD2,TRBV5-1,TRBJ2-5,once,TGCGCCAGCAGCTTGGTCAGGGAGGGTGAGACCCAGTACTTC,CASSLVREGETQYF
NA,TRBV5-4,TRBJ2-6,NA,TGTGCCTGCCTACGACGAGGGGTATCGGTCTCTGGGGCCAACGTCCTGACTTTC,CACLRRGVSVSGANVLTF
TRBD2,TRBV27,TRBJ2-7,NA,TGTGCCAGCAGTCCGCCCCGACTAGCGCGGGCGTGGGAGCAGTACTTC,CASSPPRLARAWEQYF
NA,TRBV11-2,TRBJ1-1,NA,TGTGCCAGCAGCCCTAGGTTGTTGGACACTGAAGCTTTCTTT,CASSPRLLDTEAFF
NA,TRBV28,TRBJ1-1,NA,TGTGCCAGCAGTTTCTCAGGGGCGAGGAACACTGAAGCTTTCTTT,CASSFSGARNTEAFF
NA,TRBV7-9,TRBJ1-5,once,TGTGCCAGCAGCTTAGCTGGCCAGCCCCAGCATTTT,CASSLAGQPQHF
NA,TRBV5-1,TRBJ2-3,NA,TGCGCCAGCAGCTTCCAGGGCACAGATACGCAGTATTTT,CASSFQGTDTQYF
NA,TRBV7-2,TRBJ2-5,NA,TGTGCCAGCAGCTCCCGACTAGTCGGAAAGACCCAGTACTTC,CASSSRLVGKTQYF
NA,TRBV19,TRBJ2-7,NA,TGTGCCAGTAGTATAATTGCCTCGCAAGGCTACGAGCAGTACTTC,CASSIIASQGYEQYF